This T cell receptor beta chain appears in the sequencing data of a study of blood T cell repertoires in COVID-19. Whole-study context: The United States, Italy and Spain provided the acute and convalescent COVID-19 samples. PBMCs, B-cell-depleted T cells, or T cells provided the cDNA or gDNA that made up the material.

This table comes from immunoSEQ multiplex PCR, and its TCRdb copy is limited to in-frame clones, with some not included. In the table there are about 89,000 clones, 90% to 95% of which are singletons. Sequencing input: peripheral blood. The TCR originated in a human donor with active COVID-19. The donor label of this sample is uncertain.

The CDR3 sequence: CASSPDRFGGELFF. The CDR3 DNA reads TGCGCCAGCAGCCCGGACAGGTTCGGGGGGGAGCTGTTTTTT. The genes are TRBV5-1 and TRBJ2-2; TRBD1 aligns across 7 bases. CDR1 is SGHRS and CDR2 is YFSETQ in the germline V gene. The ends lost 4 bases at V and 8 bases at J; junction bases unmatched: 8. This CDR3 has 14 residues. Full variable domain (remainder filled in from reference TRBV5-1 and TRBJ2-2): KAGVTQTPRYLIKTRGQQVTLSCSPISGHRSVSWYQQTPGQGLQFLFEYFSETQRNKGNFPGRFSGRQFSNSRSEMNVSTLELGDSALYLCASSPDRFGGELFFGEGSRLTVL.